A selection of T cell receptor beta chains follows, all from one sample in a study of cytomegalovirus exposure and HLA in healthy donors. Repertoires were generated with immunoSEQ multiplex PCR, while TCRdb's copy carries only in-frame clones and drops some. The sample contains about 140,000 clones, approximately 71% of which appear only once. Sequencing was carried out using PBMCs. The receptors come from a man in his forties or fifties in good health and CMV-seronegative. Both conserved end residues are part of each CDR3. The order of the fields is V gene, J gene, clone size, D gene, CDR3 protein, CDR3 DNA. D genes are given only for firm matches. Part of the rows lack a size; the others show once, few, many or a class for expanded clones.

TRBV5-1	TRBJ1-6	.	TRBD1	CASSLASGGKAPLHF	TGCGCCAGCAGCTTGGCGTCAGGGGGGAAGGCACCCCTCCACTTT
TRBV29-1	TRBJ2-1	.	.	CSARSPRGYNEQFF	TGCAGCGCCCGATCCCCGAGGGGGTACAATGAGCAGTTCTTC
TRBV6-6	TRBJ1-4	.	TRBD1	CASSETGQNEKLFF	TGTGCCAGCAGTGAGACGGGACAGAATGAAAAACTGTTTTTT
TRBV15	TRBJ2-1	.	TRBD2	CATSRPLAGPYNEQFF	TGTGCCACCAGCAGACCTCTAGCGGGACCCTACAATGAGCAGTTCTTC
TRBV9	TRBJ2-3	.	TRBD2	CASSVRGTSTTDTQYF	TGTGCCAGCAGCGTACGAGGGACTAGCACCACAGATACGCAGTATTTT
TRBV7-9	TRBJ2-1	.	.	CASSLLGGGNNEQFF	TGTGCCAGCAGCTTATTAGGGGGGGGGAACAATGAGCAGTTCTTC
TRBV5-1	TRBJ2-2	.	.	CASSLGAGRTGELFF	TGCGCCAGCAGCTTGGGAGCGGGCCGCACCGGGGAGCTGTTTTTT
TRBV11-2	TRBJ2-5	few	.	CASSPRLRTQETQYF	TGTGCCAGCAGCCCCCGTCTTCGGACACAAGAGACCCAGTACTTC
TRBV19	TRBJ2-5	.	TRBD2	CASSLRAGGLETQYF	TGTGCCAGTAGTCTCCGTGCGGGGGGGCTGGAGACCCAGTACTTC
TRBV7-2	TRBJ1-3	.	TRBD1	CASSRRTGGGNTIYF	TGTGCCAGCAGCCGTAGAACAGGGGGAGGAAACACCATATATTTT